The entry below gives a single T cell receptor (beta chain) sequence along with its context. This entry comes from a study of blood T cell repertoires in COVID-19. As for the study in general: Samples representing acute and convalescent COVID-19 were sourced from the United States, Italy and Spain. Sample material is recorded as cDNA or gDNA derived from T cells, B-cell-depleted T cells, or PBMCs.

This CDR3 comprises 17 residues. V was trimmed by 3 bases and J by 0 bases, leaving 14 bases between them. CDR1 LNHDA and CDR2 SQIVND come from the germline V gene (reference sequence). Original processing methods: Amplification of reference gene primers provided the estimated nucleated cell counts. Clones were sequenced by immunoSEQ multiplex PCR, and TCRdb holds only the in-frame ones, with some missing. From that table come the V and J calls and clone size; the DNA was used to work out D and trimming. Seen here are more than 95,000 clones, about nine tenths observed once, and the top ten hold under 2%.

The sequence derives from a human donor with active COVID-19. The donor label of this sample is uncertain. Sequencing was performed on peripheral blood. This sequence joins TRBV19 and TRBJ2-2, with D unresolved. The CDR3 region has the DNA TGTGCCAGTAGTATGAGGATGTGGCCCCCGAACACCGGGGAGCTGTTTTTT. This translates into CASSMRMWPPNTGELFF.